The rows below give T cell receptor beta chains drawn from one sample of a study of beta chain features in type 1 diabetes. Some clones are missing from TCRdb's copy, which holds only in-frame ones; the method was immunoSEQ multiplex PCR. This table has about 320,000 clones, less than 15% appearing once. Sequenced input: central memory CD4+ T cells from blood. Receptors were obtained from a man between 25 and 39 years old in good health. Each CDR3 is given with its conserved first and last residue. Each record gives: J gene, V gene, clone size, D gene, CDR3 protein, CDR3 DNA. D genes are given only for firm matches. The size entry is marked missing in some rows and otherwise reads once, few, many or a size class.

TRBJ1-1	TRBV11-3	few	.	CASSLQGRAEAFF	TGTGCCAGCAGCTTACAGGGCAGGGCTGAAGCTTTCTTT
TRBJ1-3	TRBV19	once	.	CASSILDSGNTIYF	TGTGCCAGTAGTATTTTGGACTCTGGAAACACCATATATTTT
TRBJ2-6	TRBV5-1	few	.	CASSLYSGANVLTF	TGCGCCAGCAGCCTATACTCTGGGGCCAACGTCCTGACTTTC
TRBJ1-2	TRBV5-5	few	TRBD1	CASSRGQGPYGYTF	TGTGCCAGCAGCCGTGGACAGGGACCCTATGGCTACACCTTC
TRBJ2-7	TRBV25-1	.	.	CASSPGTNEQYF	TGTGCCAGCAGTCCTGGGACAAACGAGCAGTACTTC
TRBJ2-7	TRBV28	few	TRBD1	CASNRGPRTGFSYEQYF	TGTGCCAGCAATCGGGGACCTAGGACAGGGTTTTCCTACGAGCAGTACTTC
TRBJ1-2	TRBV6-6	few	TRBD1	CASGTGSFGYTF	TGTGCCAGCGGGACAGGGAGTTTCGGCTACACCTTC
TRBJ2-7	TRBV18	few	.	CASSPVRQSSYEQYF	TGTGCCAGCTCACCAGTCCGACAGAGCTCCTACGAGCAGTACTTC
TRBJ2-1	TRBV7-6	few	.	CASSPTPGYDEQFF	TGTGCCAGCAGTCCGACTCCAGGATACGATGAGCAGTTCTTC
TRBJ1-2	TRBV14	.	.	CASSQSRAGDGYTF	TGTGCCAGCAGCCAATCAAGGGCAGGAGATGGCTACACCTTC
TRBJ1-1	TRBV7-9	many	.	CASNPPGRWTEAFF	TGTGCCAGCAACCCGCCGGGGCGATGGACTGAAGCTTTCTTT
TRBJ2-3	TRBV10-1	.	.	CASSDGGQSDTQYF	TGCGCCAGCAGTGACGGCGGACAGTCAGATACGCAGTATTTT
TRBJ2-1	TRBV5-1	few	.	CASSLGPGRINEQFF	TGCGCCAGCAGCTTAGGACCCGGAAGAATTAATGAGCAGTTCTTC
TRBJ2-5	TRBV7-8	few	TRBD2	CASSPRAGEETQYF	TGTGCCAGCAGCCCAAGGGCGGGAGAAGAGACCCAGTACTTC
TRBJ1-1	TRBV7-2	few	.	CASSLDFAVNTEAFF	TGTGCCAGCAGCTTAGATTTTGCGGTGAACACTGAAGCTTTCTTT
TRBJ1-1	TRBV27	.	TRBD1	CASSLQGVTVEAFF	TGTGCCAGCAGTTTACAGGGGGTGACGGTTGAAGCTTTCTTT
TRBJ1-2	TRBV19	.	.	CASSIGDSPFGYTF	TGTGCCAGTAGTATAGGGGATTCCCCGTTTGGCTACACCTTC
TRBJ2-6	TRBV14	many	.	CASSPRIRAGANVLTF	TGTGCCAGCAGCCCGCGGATTCGAGCCGGGGCCAACGTCCTGACTTTC